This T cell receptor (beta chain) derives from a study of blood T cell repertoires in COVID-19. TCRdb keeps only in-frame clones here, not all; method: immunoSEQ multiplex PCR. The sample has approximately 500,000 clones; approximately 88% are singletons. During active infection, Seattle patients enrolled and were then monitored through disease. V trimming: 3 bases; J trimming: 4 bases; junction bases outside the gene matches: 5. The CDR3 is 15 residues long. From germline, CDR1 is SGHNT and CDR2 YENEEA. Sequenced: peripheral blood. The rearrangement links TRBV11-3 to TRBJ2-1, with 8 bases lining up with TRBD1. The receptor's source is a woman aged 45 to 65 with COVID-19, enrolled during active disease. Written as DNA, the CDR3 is TGTGCCAGCAGCTTCCAACGGACAGGGTACAATGAGCAGTTCTTC. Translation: CASSFQRTGYNEQFF. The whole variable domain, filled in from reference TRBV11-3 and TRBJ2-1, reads EAGVVQSPRYKIIEKKQPVAFWCNPISGHNTLYWYLQNLGQGPELLIRYENEEAVDDSQLPKDRFSAERLKGVDSTLKIQPAELGDSAVYLCASSFQRTGYNEQFFGPGTRLTVL.